This T cell receptor (beta chain) was profiled in a study of T-cell reconstitution after alpha-beta-depleted transplantation in children. The table lists this clonotype with many counts. The CDR3 has 13 residues. The germline CDR1 and CDR2 sequences are SGHRS and YFSETQ. V lost 2 bases to trimming and J lost 6 bases, with 8 bases between them. A library of TCRbeta sequences, prepared with unique molecular identifiers, was generated. TCRdb reprocessed the PCR reads with MiXCR, giving one entry per CDR3 protein. This table holds more than 200,000 distinct CDR3 sequences, approximately 9.7% found once. This sample comprised PBMCs from the stem cell graft donor, obtained from the stem cell graft. The source is a human donor who donated a stem cell graft to a child with SCID. The V call is TRBV5-1, the J call TRBJ2-2; a weak D match, TRBD1 (5 bases). The CDR3 DNA reads TGCGCCAGCAGCTTAACAGGTGCCGGGGAGCTGTTTTTT. It codes for CASSLTGAGELFF.